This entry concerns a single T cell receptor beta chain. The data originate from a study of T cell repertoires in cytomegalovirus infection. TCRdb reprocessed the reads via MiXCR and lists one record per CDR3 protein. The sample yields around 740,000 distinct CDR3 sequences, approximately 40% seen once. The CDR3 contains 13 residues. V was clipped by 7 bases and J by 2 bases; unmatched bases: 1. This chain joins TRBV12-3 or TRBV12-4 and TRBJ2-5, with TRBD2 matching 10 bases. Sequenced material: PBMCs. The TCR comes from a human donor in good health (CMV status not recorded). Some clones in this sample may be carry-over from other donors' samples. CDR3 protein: CASKLAGQETQYF. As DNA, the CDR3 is TGTGCCAGCAAACTAGCGGGGCAAGAGACCCAGTACTTC.